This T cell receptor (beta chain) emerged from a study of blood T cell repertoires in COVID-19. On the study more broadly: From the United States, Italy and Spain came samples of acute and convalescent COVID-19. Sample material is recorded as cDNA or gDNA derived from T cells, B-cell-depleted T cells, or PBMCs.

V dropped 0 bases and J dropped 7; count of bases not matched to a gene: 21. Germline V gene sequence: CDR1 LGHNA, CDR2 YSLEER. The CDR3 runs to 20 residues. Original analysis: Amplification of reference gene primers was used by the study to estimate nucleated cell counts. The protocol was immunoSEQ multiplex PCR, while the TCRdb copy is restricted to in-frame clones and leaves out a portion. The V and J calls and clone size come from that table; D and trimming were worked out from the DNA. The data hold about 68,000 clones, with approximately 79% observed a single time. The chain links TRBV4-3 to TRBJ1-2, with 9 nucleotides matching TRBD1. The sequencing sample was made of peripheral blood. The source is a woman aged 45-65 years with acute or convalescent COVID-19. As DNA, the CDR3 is TGCGCCAGCAGCCAAGACCTCCCGGGACAGGGTCTTCTGGGTACGGGTGGCTACACCTTC. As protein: CASSQDLPGQGLLGTGGYTF.